A single sample gave rise to the 14 T cell receptor beta chains below, sequenced in a study of blood T cell repertoires in COVID-19. The method was immunoSEQ multiplex PCR; TCRdb's version includes in-frame clones alone and lacks a portion of them. The sample lists around 300,000 clones, almost 90% occurring once. Sequencing was performed on peripheral blood. The receptors derive from a woman aged 30 to 39 with COVID-19, enrolled during active disease.

The chain is built from TRBV7-2 and TRBJ1-1; D remains ambiguous. Germline assignment: CDR1 SGHTA and CDR2 FQGNSA. The CDR3 runs 14 residues. Trimming cost V 5 bases and J 1 base, with 11 bases left between them. In nucleotides, the CDR3 is TGTGCCAGCAGCCCCCGAGGGTGGAACACTGAAGCTTTCTTT. It yields the protein CASSPRGWNTEAFF.

The chain joins TRBV6-6 to TRBJ1-5, with 8 positions matching TRBD1. This CDR3 spans 14 amino acids. With 5 bases clipped from V and 2 bases from J, the junction kept 2 bases outside the gene matches. Germline CDR1 reads MNHNY; CDR2 reads SVGAGI (reference sequence). Written as DNA, the CDR3 is TGTGCCAGCAGTCCGACAGGGGGCAATCAGCCCCAGCATTTT. Translating gives CASSPTGGNQPQHF.

This clone is a singleton in its sample. The V and J genes are TRBV6-1 and TRBJ2-1; 13 bases fit TRBD2. The CDR3 consists of 17 residues. Trimming took 3 bases from V and 7 from J; bases not matched to a gene: 9. Germline V gene data show CDR1 as MNHNS and CDR2 as SASEGT. CDR3 in DNA: TGTGCCAGCAGTGATGGACTAGCGGGAGTCAGAGGGAATGAGCAGTTCTTC. This gives the protein CASSDGLAGVRGNEQFF.

The genes are TRBV15 and TRBJ1-5, with 8 bases aligning to TRBD1. The ends lost 1 base at V and 4 bases at J; junction bases unmatched: 3. This CDR3 region has 15 residues. The germline CDR1 and CDR2 sequences are LNHNV and YYDKDF (reference sequence). This chain's CDR3 is CATSRGQGINQPQHF. CDR3 in DNA: TGTGCCACCAGCAGAGGACAGGGGATAAATCAGCCCCAGCATTTT.

The V call is TRBV9, the J call TRBJ2-1, with a tentative D call TRBD2 (6 bases). The germline V gene encodes CDR1 SGDLS and CDR2 YYNGEE. CDR3 length equals 17 residues. V was cut by 0 bases and J by 0 bases, with 13 bases left in between. CDR3 region: CASSVGGSGSSYNEQFF. In DNA form, the CDR3 reads TGTGCCAGCAGCGTAGGAGGTAGCGGTAGCTCCTACAATGAGCAGTTCTTC.

Turning to this clone: Other DNA sequences in this specimen translate into the identical CDR3. This chain uses TRBV3-1 (or the pseudogene TRBV3-2) with TRBJ1-1, with a tentative D call TRBD1 (5 bases). The V gene's germline CDR1 is LGHDT and CDR2 YNNKEL (reference sequence). The CDR3 runs 14 residues. V lost 0 bases to trimming and J lost 4 bases, with 9 bases between them. The DNA for the CDR3 is TGTGCCAGCAGCCAAGATCGGGGGTCCACTGAAGCTTTCTTT. Amino acids: CASSQDRGSTEAFF.

The gene calls are TRBV6-1 and TRBJ2-7; D is possibly TRBD1 (6 bases). V lost 1 base and J 4 bases, leaving 11 bases between the germline ends. From germline, CDR1 is MNHNS and CDR2 SASEGT. This CDR3 spans 14 amino acids. The CDR3 DNA reads as TGTGCCAGCAGTGAAGTCAGGGGAGTTTACGAGCAGTACTTC. This gives the protein CASSEVRGVYEQYF.

The V gene is TRBV5-1, the J gene TRBJ2-3; 9 positions agree with TRBD1. In germline, CDR1 is SGHRS, CDR2 YFSETQ. Trimming removed 4 bases from V and 2 bases from J; junction bases left unmatched: 8. This CDR3 comprises 16 residues. CDR3 bases: TGCGCCAGCAGCCCCCCGGGACAGGGCACCACAGATACGCAGTATTTT. Amino acid sequence: CASSPPGQGTTDTQYF. Using reference TRBV5-1 and TRBJ2-3 for the parts outside the CDR3, the full variable domain is KAGVTQTPRYLIKTRGQQVTLSCSPISGHRSVSWYQQTPGQGLQFLFEYFSETQRNKGNFPGRFSGRQFSNSRSEMNVSTLELGDSALYLCASSPPGQGTTDTQYFGPGTRLTVL.

Regarding this clone: The identical CDR3 is also encoded by other nucleotide sequences in the sample. The chain carries TRBV27 and TRBJ1-5, with TRBD1 matching over 8 bases. The V and J ends lost 5 bases and 5 bases, in that order; junction bases with no gene match: 5. This CDR3 spans 14 amino acids. CDR1 is MNHEY, CDR2 SMNVEV, per germline (reference sequence). The CDR3 DNA follows: TGTGCCAGCAGTCCAGGACAGGGATATCAGCCCCAGCATTTT. Its translation: CASSPGQGYQPQHF.

The rearrangement joins TRBV5-1 to TRBJ2-3, with 11 bases matching TRBD2. This CDR3 has 16 amino acids. CDR1 SGHRS and CDR2 YFSETQ come from the germline V gene. Trimming cost V 0 bases and J 0 bases; bases outside gene matches: 0. DNA for the CDR3: TGCGCCAGCAGCTTGGGACTAGCGGGGAGCACAGATACGCAGTATTTT. As protein: CASSLGLAGSTDTQYF.

The J gene is TRBJ2-6, the V gene TRBV7-9, with 7 nucleotides matching TRBD1. The CDR3 totals 16 residues. The germline gives CDR1 SEHNR, CDR2 FQNEAQ (reference sequence). V lost 5 bases and J lost 4; bases outside the gene matches: 8. CDR3 nucleotides: TGTGCCAGCAGCGCCATGACAGGGTCCGGGGCCAACGTCCTGACTTTC. It is translated as CASSAMTGSGANVLTF.

V gene TRBV6-5 combines with J gene TRBJ1-2, with unresolved D. Germline CDR1 MNHEY, CDR2 SVGAGI. The CDR3 has 14 residues. V shed 0 bases and J shed 4 bases, with 9 bases lying between them. The CDR3 nucleotides read TGTGCCAGCAGTTACTCACGCGGGGTCTATGGCTACACCTTC. Translating it yields CASSYSRGVYGYTF.

The V gene is TRBV4-1, the J gene TRBJ2-7, with D hard to call. The germline V gene has CDR1 MGHRA and CDR2 YSYEKL. The CDR3 sequence is 17 residues long. V was cut by 0 bases and J by 0 bases, with 15 bases left in between. CDR3 nucleotide sequence: TGCGCCAGCAGCCAAGAGAGGCCGGGTTTGAGCTCCTACGAGCAGTACTTC. This gives the protein CASSQERPGLSSYEQYF.

V and J are TRBV4-2 and TRBJ2-7; 11 bases fit TRBD1. The J segment lost 5 bases and the V segment lost 0 bases, leaving 3 bases of the junction unmatched. The CDR3 loop spans 15 amino acids. Germline V gene sequence: CDR1 LGHNA, CDR2 YNFKEQ. The CDR3 sequence is CASSQEMGQGDEQYF. The DNA for the CDR3 is TGTGCCAGCAGCCAAGAAATGGGACAGGGGGACGAGCAGTACTTC.